This T cell receptor (beta chain) was captured by sequencing in a study of T cell repertoires in cytomegalovirus infection. Turning to the study itself: Public TCR beta signatures were indicative of both CMV infection and a matching HLA type.

With respect to this clonotype: What it binds is not known.

With 3 bases removed from V and 7 bases from J, the gap between germline ends came to 16 bases. CDR3 length equals 15 residues. The germline CDR1 and CDR2 sequences are SGHVS and FQNEAQ. TCRdb fed the reads into MiXCR, producing one record per CDR3 protein. The repertoire includes roughly 220,000 distinct CDR3 sequences, approximately 38% of them detected once, and approximately 59% sits in the top ten. Findings and limits, study-wide: It was HLA-C-restricted CMV-specific TCR beta clonotypes that dominated the response ex vivo.

The input for sequencing was CD8+ T cells from cultured PBMCs, taken from culture after CMV antigen stimulation. This receptor was obtained from a human donor in good health (CMV status not recorded). Some clones in this sample may be carry-over from other donors' samples. This chain links TRBV7-8 with TRBJ1-5, with D perhaps matching TRBD1 (6 bases). CDR3 sequence: CASSFLSGAGQPQHF. The CDR3 nucleotides are TGTGCCAGCAGCTTCCTGTCGGGGGCTGGCCAGCCCCAGCATTTT.